The rows below give T cell receptor beta chains drawn from one sample of a study of blood T cells in healthy people across ages. TCRdb analysed the 5' RACE reads with MiXCR anew, one entry per CDR3 protein. Counted here are 600,000 to 850,000 distinct CDR3 sequences, roughly 44% occurring once; the ten biggest clones make up approximately 22%. Sequenced sample: blood. The receptors originated from a woman aged 60 to 75 in good health. Both conserved end residues are part of each CDR3. The D gene is left open where the match is weak. A row's size may be missing; if present it is once, few, many or a size class.

D gene	V gene	J gene	clone size	CDR3 DNA	CDR3 protein
-	TRBV6-4	TRBJ2-6	-	TGTGCCAGCAGTATGAAGTCAGCTCCTTACTCGTCAGGGGCCAACGTCCTGACTTTC	CASSMKSAPYSSGANVLTF
TRBD2	TRBV7-9	TRBJ2-5	few	TGTGCCAGCAGCTTTTTTGGGGGGGGAGAGACCCAGTACTTC	CASSFFGGGETQYF
-	TRBV2	TRBJ2-1	many	TGTGCCAGCAGTAAAGGCGGGGATGTTAGCAATGAGCAGTTCTTC	CASSKGGDVSNEQFF
TRBD2	TRBV11-3	TRBJ2-5	-	TGTGCCAGCAGCTTTAGCGGGGGAATTGGAGAGACCCGGTACTTC	CASSFSGGIGETRYF
TRBD2	TRBV4-3	TRBJ2-3	-	TGCGCCAGCAGCCCGTCTAGCGGGGGGGCAGATACGCAGTATTTT	CASSPSSGGADTQYF
-	TRBV6-5	TRBJ1-6	few	TGTGCCAGCAGTTACTTACAGGGCGGTTCACCCCTCCACTTT	CASSYLQGGSPLHF
-	TRBV12-5	TRBJ1-1	few	TGTGCTAGTGGTTTCGATCGGGGCGGCAGGAAGAACACTGAAGCTTTCTTT	CASGFDRGGRKNTEAFF
-	TRBV30	TRBJ1-6	few	TGTGCCGGGAGTGTGGGCCCACCCCTCCACTTT	CAGSVGPPLHF
TRBD2	TRBV5-1	TRBJ2-1	-	TGCGCCAGCAGCCCCCTCCCCGGACTAGTAAATGAGCAGTTCTTC	CASSPLPGLVNEQFF
TRBD2	TRBV15	TRBJ2-1	-	TGTGCCACCAGCAGAGACCTAGCGGAACACAATGAGCAGTTCTTC	CATSRDLAEHNEQFF
-	TRBV20-1	TRBJ2-1	few	TGCAGTGCCCCACCTAGAACCTACAATGAGCAGTTCTTC	CSAPPRTYNEQFF
-	TRBV29-1	TRBJ2-1	-	TGCAGCGTTGACACAAACTACAATGAGCAGTTCTTC	CSVDTNYNEQFF
-	TRBV7-9	TRBJ2-5	-	TGTGCCAGCAGCAAACTTAGCGGACAAGAGACCCAGTACTTC	CASSKLSGQETQYF
TRBD2	TRBV9	TRBJ2-1	-	TGTGCCAGCAGCGGACCCGGGACTAGCGGCAGTGAGCAGTTCTTC	CASSGPGTSGSEQFF
-	TRBV20-1	TRBJ2-7	-	TGCAGTGCCCTAGCCTACGAGCAGTACTTC	CSALAYEQYF
-	TRBV5-1	TRBJ2-2	-	TGCGCCAGCAGTGGTCCGTTGAACACCGGGGAGCTGTTTTTT	CASSGPLNTGELFF
-	TRBV6-6	TRBJ2-1	-	TGTGCCAGCAGCACCAATCCAAGGACCTACGAGCAGTTCTTC	CASSTNPRTYEQFF
-	TRBV19	TRBJ2-5	-	TGTGCCAGTAGTAGAACGTACCAAGAGACCCAGTACTTC	CASSRTYQETQYF
-	TRBV7-9	TRBJ2-5	few	TGTGCCAGCAGCCAAAACCCGGCTCACCAAGAGACCCAGTACTTC	CASSQNPAHQETQYF
TRBD2	TRBV27	TRBJ2-1	few	TGTGCCAGCAGTCAAGGGACTAGCGGAGTTCAGTTCTTC	CASSQGTSGVQFF
TRBD1	TRBV7-3	TRBJ1-2	-	TGTGCCAGCAGCTTAAACGTCGGGACAGGTGGCTACACCTTC	CASSLNVGTGGYTF
TRBD1	TRBV10-3	TRBJ2-2	-	TGTGCCATCACAGGACAGGGGTTTACCGGGGAGCTGTTTTTT	CAITGQGFTGELFF
-	TRBV7-3	TRBJ2-1	-	TGTGCCAGCAGCTTAAGCCCATCGAGCTCCTACAATGAGCAGTTCTTC	CASSLSPSSSYNEQFF
-	TRBV4-1	TRBJ2-1	many	TGCGCCAGCAGCCAAGATCTGGCCGCGTCCACCGTAAACAATGAGCAGTTCTTC	CASSQDLAASTVNNEQFF
-	TRBV27	TRBJ1-2	-	TGTGCCAGCAGTTTAACGGGAGGGGTTAGCTATGGCTACACCTTC	CASSLTGGVSYGYTF
-	TRBV7-2	TRBJ2-1	-	TGTGCCAGCAGCTTCGGGAGTTCGACCTACAATGAGCAGTTCTTC	CASSFGSSTYNEQFF
-	TRBV5-6	TRBJ2-5	-	TGTGCCAGTAGCCGAGGAGGGGTCGGGAAAGAGACCCAGTACTTC	CASSRGGVGKETQYF
-	TRBV7-2	TRBJ2-6	-	TGTGCCAGCAGCTTAGCGGAGGGGGGAGGTGGGGCCAACGTCCTGACTTTC	CASSLAEGGGGANVLTF
-	TRBV28	TRBJ2-7	-	TGTGCCAGCAGTTGGGGTAGAGACGAGCAGTACTTC	CASSWGRDEQYF
-	TRBV7-7	TRBJ2-5	-	TGTGCCAGCAGCTTAGCATCCCTAGATGTCGAGACCCAGTACTTC	CASSLASLDVETQYF
-	TRBV2	TRBJ1-5	-	TGTGCCAGTAGATCCAAGACGCAGCCCCAGCATTTT	CASRSKTQPQHF
TRBD2	TRBV20-1	TRBJ2-1	-	TGCAGTGCTAGGGGACTAGCGGGAGAAAGCAATGAGCAGTTCTTC	CSARGLAGESNEQFF
-	TRBV3-1	TRBJ1-1	-	TGTGCCAGCAGCCGGGACCTGAGTACTGAAGCTTTCTTT	CASSRDLSTEAFF
-	TRBV12-3/TRBV12-4	TRBJ2-4	-	TGTGCCAGCAGTTTAGGTGTAAGGGAGCTCATTCAGTACTTC	CASSLGVRELIQYF
-	TRBV4-3	TRBJ1-2	-	TGCGCCAGCAGCCAGGACCTATCGGGCAGCCACTATGGCTACACCTTC	CASSQDLSGSHYGYTF
-	TRBV19	TRBJ1-6	once	TGTGCCAGTAGTAGGGGAGGGAGAGAAAATTCACCCCTCCACTTT	CASSRGGRENSPLHF
-	TRBV3-1	TRBJ1-4	-	TGTGCCAGCAGCCAGGGCGAAAATGAAAAACTGTTTTTT	CASSQGENEKLFF
-	TRBV4-1	TRBJ1-5	-	TGCGCCAGCAGCCAAGAGTACGCGTCTAGCAATCAGCCCCGGCATTTT	CASSQEYASSNQPRHF
-	TRBV2	TRBJ2-1	-	TGTGCCAGCAGTGAATTTCTAGAGCAGTTCTTC	CASSEFLEQFF
-	TRBV5-1	TRBJ2-7	-	TGCGCCAGCAGCATCCTGACGGGGCCGAACTACGAGCAGTACTTC	CASSILTGPNYEQYF
TRBD1	TRBV6-2/TRBV6-3	TRBJ2-7	-	TGTGCCAGCAGTTGGACAGGGGGCGTCTCCCCTAGCTCCTACGAGCAGTACTTC	CASSWTGGVSPSSYEQYF
-	TRBV30	TRBJ1-1	-	TGTGCCTGGAGTTCCTTCGGGAGCCAGAACACTGAAGCTTTCTTT	CAWSSFGSQNTEAFF
TRBD2	TRBV7-2	TRBJ2-5	-	TGTGCCAGCAGCCAGACTAGCGGCAGCTACAATGAGCAGTACTTC	CASSQTSGSYNEQYF
TRBD2	TRBV20-1	TRBJ2-7	-	TGCAGTGCCTCCGGGACTACCTCGGGCGACACCTACGAGCAGTACTTC	CSASGTTSGDTYEQYF
TRBD1	TRBV6-2/TRBV6-3	TRBJ2-7	-	TGTACCAGCAGGACCGGACAGGGAAGCTACGAGCAGTACTTC	CTSRTGQGSYEQYF
-	TRBV20-1	TRBJ1-1	-	TGCAGTGCTAGAGACCCGTACATGAACACTGAAGCTTTCTTT	CSARDPYMNTEAFF